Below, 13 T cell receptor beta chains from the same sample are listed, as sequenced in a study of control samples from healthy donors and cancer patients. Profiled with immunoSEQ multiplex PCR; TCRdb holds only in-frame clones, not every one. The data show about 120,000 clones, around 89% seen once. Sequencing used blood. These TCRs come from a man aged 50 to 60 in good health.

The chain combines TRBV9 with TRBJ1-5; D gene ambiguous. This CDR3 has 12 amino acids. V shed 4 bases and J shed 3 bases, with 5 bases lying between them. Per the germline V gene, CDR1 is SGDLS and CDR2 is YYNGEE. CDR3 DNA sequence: TGTGCCAGCAGCCCGACCAATCAGCCCCAGCATTTT. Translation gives CASSPTNQPQHF.

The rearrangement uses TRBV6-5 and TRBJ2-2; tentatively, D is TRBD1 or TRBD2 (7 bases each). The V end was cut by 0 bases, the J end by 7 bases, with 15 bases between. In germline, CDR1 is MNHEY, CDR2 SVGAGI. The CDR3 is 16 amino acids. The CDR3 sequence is CASSYSGRGPNGELFF. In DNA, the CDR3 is TGTGCCAGCAGTTACTCGGGGAGGGGGCCGAACGGGGAGCTGTTTTTT.

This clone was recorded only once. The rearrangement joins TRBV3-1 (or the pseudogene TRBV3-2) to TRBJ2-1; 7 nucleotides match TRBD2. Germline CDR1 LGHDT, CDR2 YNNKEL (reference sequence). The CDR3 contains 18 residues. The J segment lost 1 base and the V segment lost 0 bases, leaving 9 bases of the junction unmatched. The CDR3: CASSQDRLAVPSYNEQFF. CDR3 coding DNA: TGTGCCAGCAGCCAAGATCGGCTAGCGGTGCCATCCTACAATGAGCAGTTCTTC.

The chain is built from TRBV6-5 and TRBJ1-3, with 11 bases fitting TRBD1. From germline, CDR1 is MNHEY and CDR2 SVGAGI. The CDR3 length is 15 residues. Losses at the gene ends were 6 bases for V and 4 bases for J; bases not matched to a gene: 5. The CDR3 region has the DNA TGTGCCAGCAGACCGGGACAGGGGGGCGGAAACACCATATATTTT. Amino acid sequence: CASRPGQGGGNTIYF.

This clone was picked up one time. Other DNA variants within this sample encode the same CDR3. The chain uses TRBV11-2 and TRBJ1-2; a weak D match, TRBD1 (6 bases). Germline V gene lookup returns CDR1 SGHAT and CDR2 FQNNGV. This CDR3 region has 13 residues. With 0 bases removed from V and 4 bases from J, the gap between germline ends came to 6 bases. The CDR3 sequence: CASSLEGAYGYTF. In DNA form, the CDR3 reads TGTGCCAGCAGCTTAGAGGGGGCCTATGGCTACACCTTC.

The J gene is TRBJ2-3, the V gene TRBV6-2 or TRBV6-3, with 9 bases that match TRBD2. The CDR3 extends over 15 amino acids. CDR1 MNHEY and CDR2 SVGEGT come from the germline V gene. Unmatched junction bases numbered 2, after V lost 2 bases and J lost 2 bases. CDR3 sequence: CASSYLAGPTDTQYF. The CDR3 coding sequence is TGTGCCAGCAGTTACCTAGCGGGGCCCACAGATACGCAGTATTTT.

Written as DNA, the CDR3 is TGTGCCAGCAGCTTAGGACCAGGAGCCCAAGAGACCCAGTACTTC. Its protein is CASSLGPGAQETQYF. The gene calls are TRBV7-6 and TRBJ2-5; D is unresolved. In germline, CDR1 is SGHVS, CDR2 FNYEAQ. Trimming removed 1 base at V and 1 base at J, with 10 bases between. The CDR3 contains 15 residues.

CDR3 in amino acids: CASSPSRGGDTGELFF. CDR3 in DNA: TGCGCCAGCAGCCCCTCGCGGGGGGGGGACACCGGGGAGCTGTTTTTT. The chain carries TRBV5-1 and TRBJ2-2; 9 nucleotides align to TRBD2. This CDR3 has 16 amino acids. The V gene's germline CDR1 is SGHRS and CDR2 YFSETQ. V was pared by 4 bases and J by 3 bases, with 7 bases of the junction left unmatched. Looking up the rest from reference TRBV5-1 and TRBJ2-2 gives the full variable domain: KAGVTQTPRYLIKTRGQQVTLSCSPISGHRSVSWYQQTPGQGLQFLFEYFSETQRNKGNFPGRFSGRQFSNSRSEMNVSTLELGDSALYLCASSPSRGGDTGELFFGEGSRLTVL.

The DNA for the CDR3 is TGTGCCAGCAGCCAGGGACAGTCCGATGGCTACACCTTC. The encoded protein is CASSQGQSDGYTF. The chain links TRBV4-2 to TRBJ1-2; 7 bases line up with TRBD1. V gave up 3 bases and J gave up 6 bases; unmatched junction bases: 4. Germline V lookup: CDR1 LGHNA, CDR2 YNFKEQ. The CDR3 has 13 amino acids.

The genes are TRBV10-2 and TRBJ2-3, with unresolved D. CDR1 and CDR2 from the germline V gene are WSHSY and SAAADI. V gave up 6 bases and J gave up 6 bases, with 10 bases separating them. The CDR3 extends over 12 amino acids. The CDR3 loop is CASSLDSDTQYF. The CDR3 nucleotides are TGCGCCAGCAGCCTGGATTCCGATACGCAGTATTTT.

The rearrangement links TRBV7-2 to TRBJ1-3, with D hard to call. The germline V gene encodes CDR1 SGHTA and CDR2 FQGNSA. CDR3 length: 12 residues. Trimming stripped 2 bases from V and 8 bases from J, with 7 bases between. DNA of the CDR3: TGTGCCAGCAGCTTATACGCGGACACCATATATTTT. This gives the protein CASSLYADTIYF. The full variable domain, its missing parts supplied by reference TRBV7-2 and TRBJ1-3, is GAGVSQSPSNKVTEKGKDVELRCDPISGHTALYWYRQSLGQGLEFLIYFQGNSAPDKSGLPSDRFSAERTGGSVSTLTIQRTQQEDSAVYLCASSLYADTIYFGEGSWLTVV.

CDR3 in amino acids: CASSTMDLATNEKLFF. In DNA, the CDR3 is TGTGCCAGCTCAACCATGGACCTTGCAACTAATGAAAAACTGTTTTTT. The V gene is TRBV18, the J gene TRBJ1-4; no definite D call. The CDR3 totals 16 residues. Per germline, CDR1 KGHSH and CDR2 LQKENI. Trimming took 5 bases from V and 0 from J, leaving 13 bases between them.

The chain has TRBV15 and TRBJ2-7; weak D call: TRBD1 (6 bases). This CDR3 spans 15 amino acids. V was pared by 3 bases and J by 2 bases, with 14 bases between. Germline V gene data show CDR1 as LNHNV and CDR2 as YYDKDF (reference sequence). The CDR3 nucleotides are TGTGCCACCAGCAGGGAAGTGACAGGCACCTACGAGCAGTACTTC. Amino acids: CATSREVTGTYEQYF. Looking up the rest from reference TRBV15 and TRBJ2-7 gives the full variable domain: DAMVIQNPRYQVTQFGKPVTLSCSQTLNHNVMYWYQQKSSQAPKLLFHYYDKDFNNEADTPDNFQSRRPNTSFCFLDIRSPGLGDTAMYLCATSREVTGTYEQYFGPGTRLTVT.